Described below is a single T cell receptor beta chain sequence and its context. The data were taken from a study of technical replicates of blood from a handful of donors. Clones were sequenced by immunoSEQ multiplex PCR, and TCRdb holds only the in-frame ones, with some missing. The data show some 31,000 clones, with roughly nine tenths seen just once and 3.5% to 5% held by the top ten. Source material: PBMCs. This receptor was obtained from a human donor in good health. Some clones in this sample may be carry-over from other donors' samples.

DNA of the CDR3: TGTGCCAGTAGCATCGGGACAGTCTCTGGAAACACCATATATTTT. Its translation is CASSIGTVSGNTIYF. The V and J genes are TRBV6-1 and TRBJ1-3; 7 bases fit TRBD1. Germline lookup yields CDR1 MNHNS and CDR2 SASEGT. Unmatched junction bases numbered 8, after V lost 9 bases and J lost 0 bases. The CDR3 length is 15 residues.